These 5 T cell receptor beta chains were sequenced from one sample in a study of blood T cell repertoires in COVID-19. TCRdb's copy holds only in-frame clones and misses some; the assay was immunoSEQ multiplex PCR. The sample records 73,000 or so clones, 83% being singletons. The sequenced material came from peripheral blood. These receptors were taken from a woman in her sixties or seventies with acute or convalescent COVID-19.

This chain uses TRBV29-1 with TRBJ1-2; no clear D gene. V shed 4 bases and J shed 7 bases, with 10 bases lying between them. The CDR3 runs 11 residues. Looked up from germline, CDR1 is SQVTM and CDR2 is ANQGSEA. DNA of the CDR3: TGCAGCGTTGCTGTGGGAGCTGGCTACACCTTC. Its protein product is CSVAVGAGYTF.

The rearrangement uses TRBV6-1 and TRBJ1-5; D uncertain. Trimming cost V 3 bases and J 0 bases, with 12 bases left between them. The germline gives CDR1 MNHNS, CDR2 SASEGT. The CDR3 runs 16 residues. In DNA form, the CDR3 reads TGTGCCAGCAGTGAGGATGCGGGTTTTAGCAATCAGCCCCAGCATTTT. It translates to CASSEDAGFSNQPQHF.

This clone was observed once. The rearrangement joins TRBV4-2 to TRBJ2-3; 10 nucleotides align to TRBD1. J lost 1 base, V lost 4 bases, and 2 bases had no gene match. Germline lookup yields CDR1 LGHNA and CDR2 YNFKEQ. The CDR3 is 15 amino acids. The CDR3 sequence is CASSLGTGGTDTQYF. The CDR3, as DNA: TGTGCCAGCAGCCTTGGGACAGGGGGCACAGATACGCAGTATTTT.

The V and J genes are TRBV5-4 and TRBJ1-2, with no clear D. V dropped 0 bases and J dropped 4 bases, with 13 bases sitting between them. This CDR3 is 15 amino acids long. Germline assignment: CDR1 SGHNT and CDR2 YYREEE (reference sequence). CDR3 nucleotides: TGTGCCAGCAGCTTGGGTGAGGGAGGGCTCTATGGCTACACCTTC. Protein sequence: CASSLGEGGLYGYTF.

The chain combines TRBV19 with TRBJ1-5, with TRBD1 identical over 8 bases. The CDR3 covers 15 residues. V was pared by 6 bases and J by 2 bases, with 6 bases of the junction left unmatched. Germline CDR1 reads LNHDA; CDR2 reads SQIVND (reference sequence). The DNA for the CDR3 is TGTGCCAGTAGGCTGACAGGGGCGGGCAATCAGCCCCAGCATTTT. It specifies CASRLTGAGNQPQHF.